These 10 T cell receptor beta chains originate from one sample sequenced in a study of shared clonotypes between healthy human individuals. Sequenced by immunoSEQ multiplex PCR; TCRdb stores in-frame clones only, minus some. The sample yields about 710,000 clones, around four fifths seen once. Input material: memory CD4+ T cells sorted from blood. Subset: CD45RA-negative fraction. These receptors all stem from a woman between 25 and 40 years old in good health.

This chain links TRBV5-1 with TRBJ1-2; a weak D match, TRBD1 (6 bases). The germline V and J ends were trimmed by 4 bases and 3 bases, with 13 bases remaining between them. The CDR3 sequence is 14 residues long. Per the germline V gene, CDR1 is SGHRS and CDR2 is YFSETQ. The chain's CDR3 is CASSVNPGDYGYTF. Here the CDR3 DNA reads TGCGCCAGCAGCGTCAACCCAGGGGACTATGGCTACACCTTC.

J is TRBJ2-1 and V is TRBV10-3; D is unclear. The V end was cut by 3 bases, the J end by 1 base, with 16 bases between. There are 17 residues in the CDR3. Looked up from germline, CDR1 is ENHRY and CDR2 is SYGVKD. In DNA form, the CDR3 reads TGTGCCATCAGTGAAGAGACCGGTAAAGTTTCCTACAATGAGCAGTTCTTC. Its protein is CAISEETGKVSYNEQFF.

This clone occurred many times. This chain links TRBV5-1 with TRBJ2-7, with 12 bases fitting TRBD1. Germline CDR1 is SGHRS and CDR2 is YFSETQ. The ends lost 0 bases at V and 7 bases at J; junction bases unmatched: 11. The CDR3 spans 17 residues. The CDR3 here is CASSLGASGQGAGEQYF. CDR3 nucleotide sequence: TGCGCCAGCAGCTTGGGAGCCTCGGGACAGGGGGCGGGGGAGCAGTACTTC.

The chain recombines TRBV5-1 with TRBJ2-3; D gene uncertain. This CDR3 is built from 14 residues. The germline gives CDR1 SGHRS, CDR2 YFSETQ. V was trimmed by 0 bases and J by 2 bases, leaving 7 bases between them. This CDR3 reads CASSLGFATDTQYF. CDR3 sequence (DNA): TGCGCCAGCAGCTTGGGGTTCGCCACAGATACGCAGTATTTT.

V is TRBV6-5 and J is TRBJ2-1, with D maybe TRBD2 (5 bases). The CDR3 contains 13 residues. Looked up from germline, CDR1 is MNHEY and CDR2 is SVGAGI. Trimming left V 5 bases short and J 6 bases short, with 11 bases between. CDR3 in amino acids: CASSKTSVNEQFF. CDR3 nucleotides: TGTGCCAGCAGTAAAACTAGTGTCAATGAGCAGTTCTTC.

The chain employs TRBV30 and TRBJ1-1; maybe TRBD1 (6 bases). The germline V gene encodes CDR1 GTSNPN and CDR2 SVGIG (reference sequence). This CDR3 spans 15 amino acids. Deletions cut 2 bases from V and 0 bases from J, with 13 bases between. CDR3 DNA: TGTGCCTGGAGTATTACAGGACAGTTGAACACTGAAGCTTTCTTT. Its translation is CAWSITGQLNTEAFF.

CDR3 sequence (DNA): TGCACCCTCCCAACCCGTCGGGGCTACACCTTC. It codes for CTLPTRRGYTF. The chain joins TRBV20-1 to TRBJ1-2; D remains ambiguous. Germline CDR1 is DFQATT and CDR2 is SNEGSKA (reference sequence). The CDR3 totals 11 residues.

This rearrangement joins TRBV18 to TRBJ2-5; the match to TRBD1 covers 7 bases. V lost 5 bases and J lost 2; bases outside the gene matches: 5. The germline V gene encodes CDR1 KGHSH and CDR2 LQKENI. This CDR3 comprises 14 residues. The CDR3 DNA sequence: TGTGCCAGCTCAGCCGAGGGGGCTCAAGAGACCCAGTACTTC. It yields the protein CASSAEGAQETQYF. The full variable domain, its missing parts supplied by reference TRBV18 and TRBJ2-5, is NAGVMQNPRHLVRRRGQEARLRCSPMKGHSHVYWYRQLPEEGLKFMVYLQKENIIDESGMPKERFSAEFPKEGPSILRIQQVVRGDSAAYFCASSAEGAQETQYFGPGTRLLVL.

The chain employs TRBV4-1 and TRBJ2-1; TRBD2 matches at 10 bases. Germline CDR1 MGHRA, CDR2 YSYEKL. Trimming removed 0 bases from V and 8 bases from J; junction bases left unmatched: 10. The CDR3 contains 17 residues. For the CDR3, the DNA is TGCGCCAGCAGCCAAGAGGAGAGACTAGCGGGTAGAGATGAGCAGTTCTTC. This sequence encodes CASSQEERLAGRDEQFF.

The rearrangement joins TRBV29-1 to TRBJ2-5, with TRBD2 matching over 10 bases. The CDR3 has 17 amino acids. V lost 4 bases, J lost 4 bases, and 15 bases stayed unmatched. Germline assignment: CDR1 SQVTM and CDR2 ANQGSEA. The CDR3 loop is CSVGILVGASGRETQYF. The CDR3 DNA reads TGCAGCGTTGGGATTCTCGTGGGGGCTAGCGGGAGAGAGACCCAGTACTTC. Using reference TRBV29-1 and TRBJ2-5 for the parts outside the CDR3, the full variable domain is SAVISQKPSRDICQRGTSLTIQCQVDSQVTMMFWYRQQPGQSLTLIATANQGSEATYESGFVIDKFPISRPNLTFSTLTVSNMSPEDSSIYLCSVGILVGASGRETQYFGPGTRLLVL.